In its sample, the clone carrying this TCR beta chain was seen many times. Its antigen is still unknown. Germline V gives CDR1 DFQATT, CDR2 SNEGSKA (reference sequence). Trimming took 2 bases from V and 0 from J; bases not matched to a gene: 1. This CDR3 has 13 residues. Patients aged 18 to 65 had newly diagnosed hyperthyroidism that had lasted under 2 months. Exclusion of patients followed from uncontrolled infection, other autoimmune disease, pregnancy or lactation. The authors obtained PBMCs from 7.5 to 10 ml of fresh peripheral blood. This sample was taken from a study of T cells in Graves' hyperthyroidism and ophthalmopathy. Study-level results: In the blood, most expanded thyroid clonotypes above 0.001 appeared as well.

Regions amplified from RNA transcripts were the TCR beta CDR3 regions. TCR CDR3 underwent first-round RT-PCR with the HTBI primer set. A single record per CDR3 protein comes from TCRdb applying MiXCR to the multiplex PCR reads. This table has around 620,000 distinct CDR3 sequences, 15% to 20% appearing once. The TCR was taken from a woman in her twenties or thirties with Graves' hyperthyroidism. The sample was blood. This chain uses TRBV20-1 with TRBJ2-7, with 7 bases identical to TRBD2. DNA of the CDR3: TGCAGTGCTAGAAGGACTAGCTCCTACGAGCAGTACTTC. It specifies CSARRTSSYEQYF.